The present TCR beta chain was sequenced within a study of beta chain features in type 1 diabetes. Broader study findings: Among patients with Type 1 diabetes, TCRB CDR3s were moderately but significantly shorter in every one of the four CD4+ subsets.

The CDR3 is 15 residues long. Germline loops: CDR1 SGHTA, CDR2 FQGNSA. V dropped 4 bases and J dropped 9; count of bases not matched to a gene: 5. Sequenced material consisted of expressed TCRB transcripts (all of the isolated RNA was reverse transcribed). Produced via immunoSEQ multiplex PCR; TCRdb's table is partial and in-frame only. The sample contains 500,000 to 850,000 clones, more than 13% of which appear only once. Concerning this clone: What it binds is unknown.

Sorted populations all exceeded 98% purity. Material for sequencing was naive CD4+ T cells from blood. The chain couples TRBV7-2 to TRBJ1-6; TRBD1 matches 11 bases. This receptor was taken from a man aged 18-30 years with type 1 diabetes. CDR3 bases: TGTGCCAGCAGCTCAGGACAGGGGGCCAGTTCACCCCTCCACTTT. The encoded protein is CASSSGQGASSPLHF.